The 2 T cell receptor beta chains given below trace back to one sample, sequenced in a study of regulatory T cells in long-lasting Graves disease. In building TCR beta libraries, iRepertoire HTBI primers were used together with Arm-PCR of CDR3 regions. In TCRdb, the multiplex PCR reads were re-called with MiXCR into one record per CDR3 protein. This sample has around 400,000 distinct CDR3 sequences; about an eighth occur once, and the top ten carry approximately 17%. Indicated time point: newly diagnosed GD, antithyroid drugs for less than 3 months. RNA extracted from PBMCs served as the sequencing template. These data also formed part of another study, on T cells in Graves' hyperthyroidism and ophthalmopathy.

The sample here was peripheral blood mononuclear cells (PBMCs), taken at new diagnosis, from a patient treated with antithyroid drugs. The receptors derive from a woman between 18 and 30 years old with Graves disease.

This clonotype was observed many times. V and J are TRBV28 and TRBJ2-7, with 7 bases aligning to TRBD1. V lost 5 bases to trimming and J lost 6 bases; unmatched junction nucleotides: 16. Germline V CDR1 and CDR2: MDHEN, SYDVKM. The CDR3 loop spans 16 amino acids. The CDR3 DNA sequence: TGTGCCAGCAGTCCAAAATTACGACAGGGTTTCTCCGAGCAGTACTTC. Translated, it gives CASSPKLRQGFSEQYF.

The chain uses TRBV10-3 and TRBJ2-1; 11 bases agree with TRBD2. Germline lookup yields CDR1 ENHRY and CDR2 SYGVKD. V lost 3 bases, J lost 3 bases, and 13 bases stayed unmatched. CDR3 size: 19 residues. The CDR3 nucleotides are TGTGCCATCAGTGATTTAACGGGACTAGCGGAGGCAGGCTACAATGAGCAGTTCTTC. As protein: CAISDLTGLAEAGYNEQFF.